Shown below are 14 T cell receptor beta chains from a single sample sequenced in a study of post-analysis software for immune sequencing data. Study-level results: About 5 TRBV segments occurring more often in patients than controls included TRBV5-6, TRBV5-1 and TRBV20-1.

Every TCR beta cDNA library bore unique molecular identifiers. TCRdb re-called the PCR reads through MiXCR, storing one row per CDR3 protein. In the table there are around 710,000 distinct CDR3 sequences, more than 45% of which are singletons. Which antigens these TCRs recognize remains unknown. The sample comprised blood. These receptors were obtained from a girl under 18 with multiple sclerosis.

The sample holds a few counts of this clonotype. The gene calls are TRBV6-5 and TRBJ2-1; D is unclear. Trimming cost V 6 bases and J 9 bases, with 24 bases left between them. The CDR3 runs 16 residues. Per the germline V gene, CDR1 is MNHEY and CDR2 is SVGAGI. The DNA of the CDR3 is TGTGCCAGCAGCCCCAAGAAGGCTAGAACAATTGGTGAGCAGTTCTTC. Its translation: CASSPKKARTIGEQFF.

This rearrangement joins TRBV10-3 to TRBJ2-3; 12 nucleotides align to TRBD2. The junction had 6 bases not matched to a gene; V was cut back by 6 bases and J by 2 bases. Germline CDR1 reads ENHRY; CDR2 reads SYGVKD. The CDR3 is 16 residues long. CDR3 loop: CAISPGLAGLTDTQYF. The DNA for the CDR3 is TGTGCCATCAGCCCGGGACTAGCGGGCCTCACAGATACGCAGTATTTT.

This clonotype has more than one count but fewer than ten. This chain connects TRBV5-1 to TRBJ1-1; D call uncertain. The CDR3 contains 16 residues. V was cut by 0 bases and J by 2 bases, with 14 bases left in between. Germline-derived CDR1 and CDR2 are SGHRS and YFSETQ. CDR3 bases: TGCGCCAGCAGCTTGGGTGGGCCTCGCCAAAACACTGAAGCTTTCTTT. Translating gives CASSLGGPRQNTEAFF.

The V call is TRBV6-1, the J call TRBJ1-4; weak D call: TRBD1 (6 bases). Germline CDR1 MNHNS, CDR2 SASEGT. This CDR3 has 17 residues. The V gene lost 6 bases and the J gene lost 7 bases, with 24 bases spanning the gap. The CDR3 loop reads CASSQGTEVWPPEKLFF. The CDR3 DNA follows: TGTGCCAGCAGCCAGGGGACTGAGGTTTGGCCCCCTGAAAAACTGTTTTTT.

The chain is built from TRBV29-1 and TRBJ2-3; no firm D call. CDR1 and CDR2 from the germline V gene are SQVTM and ANQGSEA. This CDR3 is built from 12 residues. Trimming removed 1 base at V and 3 bases at J, with 5 bases between. The CDR3 here is CSVEGATDTQYF. As DNA, the CDR3 is TGCAGCGTTGAAGGGGCAACAGATACGCAGTATTTT.

The rearrangement joins TRBV7-2 to TRBJ2-1, with a weak D call TRBD2 (5 bases). The germline V gene has CDR1 SGHTA and CDR2 FQGNSA. V was cut by 1 base and J by 1 base, with 14 bases left in between. The CDR3 has 17 amino acids. The CDR3 here is CASSLDGLERSYNEQFF. The CDR3 DNA follows: TGTGCCAGCAGCTTAGATGGGCTAGAGCGGTCCTACAATGAGCAGTTCTTC.

This clonotype occurred a few times. V and J are TRBV20-1 and TRBJ2-4; TRBD2 matches at 16 bases. Per germline, CDR1 DFQATT and CDR2 SNEGSKA (reference sequence). CDR3 length: 19 residues. Trimming at V came to 3 bases and at J to 0 bases, leaving 8 bases not matched to a gene. The CDR3 here is CSASPGTSGRVIAKNIQYF. The CDR3 DNA follows: TGCAGTGCTAGTCCCGGGACTAGCGGGAGGGTGATAGCCAAAAACATTCAGTACTTC.

The chain links TRBV6-5 to TRBJ2-5; D may be TRBD1 or TRBD2 (5 bases each). CDR1 is MNHEY and CDR2 is SVGAGI in the germline V gene. The V end was cut by 9 bases, the J end by 4 bases, with 21 bases between. CDR3 length equals 15 residues. The chain's CDR3 is CASTRGRGSLETQYF. CDR3 bases: TGTGCCAGTACGAGGGGCCGAGGGTCTTTAGAGACCCAGTACTTC.

This clonotype was detected only a few times. A junction end diverges from the germline sequence, so it may reflect a read error. The chain is built from TRBV7-7 and TRBJ2-3; D is perhaps TRBD1 (5 bases). In germline, CDR1 is SSHAT, CDR2 FNYEAQ (reference sequence). CDR3 length: 15 amino acids. The CDR3 nucleotides read TGTGCTAGCAGCCCCATAAGGGGCGGCGCAGATACGCAGTATTTT. This translates into CASSPIRGGADTQYF.

In its sample, this clonotype was seen a few times. This chain links TRBV10-3 with TRBJ1-2; no clear D gene. Trimming took off 4 bases at V and 0 bases at J, with 18 bases between the two ends. The germline gives CDR1 ENHRY, CDR2 SYGVKD. There are 17 residues in the CDR3. For the CDR3, the DNA is TGTGCCATCAGTGGGCCGAAGGGAGGCTCCACTAACTATGGCTACACCTTC. It encodes CAISGPKGGSTNYGYTF.

A few counts support this clonotype. The chain employs TRBV28 and TRBJ2-3; TRBD2 might be the D (6 bases). Trimming removed 7 bases from V and 5 bases from J, with 22 bases in between. Germline CDR1 MDHEN, CDR2 SYDVKM. The CDR3 is made up of 16 amino acids. The CDR3 region is CASTTGSPGVRDTQYF. DNA for the CDR3: TGTGCCAGCACAACAGGTAGCCCGGGAGTTAGAGATACGCAGTATTTT.

CDR3: CSVGQGLSYEQYF. The CDR3 DNA is TGCAGCGTTGGACAGGGCCTCTCCTACGAGCAGTACTTC. J is TRBJ2-7 and V is TRBV29-1; TRBD1 aligns across 7 bases. Germline V gene data show CDR1 as SQVTM and CDR2 as ANQGSEA. This CDR3 comprises 13 residues. The junction had 3 bases not matched to a gene; V was cut back by 4 bases and J by 0 bases.

This clonotype was detected a few times. The chain employs TRBV7-2 and TRBJ2-7; D gene ambiguous. V was cut by 8 bases and J by 2 bases, with 13 bases left in between. The length of the CDR3 is 13 residues. Germline-derived CDR1 and CDR2 are SGHTA and FQGNSA. CDR3 nucleotide sequence: TGTGCCAGCGCTGACGCGAGACCCTACGAGCAGTACTTC. Residues: CASADARPYEQYF.

The chain links TRBV6-5 to TRBJ2-7, with TRBD2 matching 9 bases. The V gene end was trimmed by 0 bases and the J gene end by 3 bases; junction bases not matched to a gene: 6. The CDR3 is 16 residues long. Germline V gene sequence: CDR1 MNHEY, CDR2 SVGAGI. In DNA form, the CDR3 reads TGTGCCAGCAGTTACTCGTTGGCTAGCGGGATCTACGAGCAGTACTTC. Amino acids: CASSYSLASGIYEQYF.